The 5 T cell receptor beta chains reported below all come from one sample, sequenced in a study of T cell responses to AZD1222 COVID-19 vaccine. TCRdb's copy holds only in-frame clones and misses some; the assay was immunoSEQ multiplex PCR. The table lists roughly 80,000 clones, 90% to 95% of them singletons. The material was peripheral blood, obtained on day 0 of MenACWY control vaccination. Every receptor here comes from an adult in good health.

V is TRBV6-2 or TRBV6-3 and J is TRBJ1-1; the match to TRBD1 covers 8 bases. The CDR3 spans 14 residues. With 5 bases clipped from V and 5 bases from J, the junction kept 7 bases outside the gene matches. CDR1 is MNHEY, CDR2 SVGEGT, per germline. CDR3 DNA: TGTGCCAGCAGTCGTCGTACAGGGGGGACTGAAGCTTTCTTT. Protein sequence: CASSRRTGGTEAFF.

The chain is built from TRBV27 and TRBJ2-3, with a possible D match to TRBD2 (6 bases). Trimming removed 6 bases at V and 0 bases at J, with 7 bases between. CDR1 and CDR2 from the germline V gene are MNHEY and SMNVEV (reference sequence). The CDR3 contains 13 residues. CDR3 sequence: CASRGTSTDTQYF. CDR3 nucleotides: TGTGCCAGCAGAGGGACTAGCACAGATACGCAGTATTTT.

The count of this clone is one. The chain links TRBV27 to TRBJ1-1; maybe TRBD1 (5 bases). The CDR3 has 12 amino acids. Trimming pared 3 bases from V and 7 bases from J, leaving 9 bases between. CDR1 is MNHEY, CDR2 SMNVEV, per germline (reference sequence). CDR3 residues: CASSFLQGEAFF. In nucleotides, the CDR3 is TGTGCCAGCAGTTTCCTCCAGGGTGAAGCTTTCTTT.

This rearrangement joins TRBV5-1 to TRBJ2-3; 10 nucleotides line up with TRBD2. The germline gives CDR1 SGHRS, CDR2 YFSETQ. Trimming removed 3 bases from V and 3 bases from J; junction bases left unmatched: 7. This CDR3 region has 16 residues. DNA of the CDR3: TGCGCCAGCAGCTCCCTAGCGGGAGAAAGGACAGATACGCAGTATTTT. Translation gives CASSSLAGERTDTQYF.

The genes are TRBV4-3 and TRBJ1-1, with 12 bases matching TRBD1. V lost 1 base, J lost 4 bases, and 10 bases stayed unmatched. Germline CDR1 and CDR2: LGHNA and YSLEER. This CDR3 is built from 18 residues. The CDR3: CASSQAPGQGASVTEAFF. The CDR3 coding sequence is TGCGCCAGCAGCCAAGCCCCGGGACAGGGGGCTTCAGTCACTGAAGCTTTCTTT.